Below, one T cell receptor beta chain is given with its context. As handled by the study authors: Amplification from reference gene primers served as the basis for estimated nucleated cell counts. Using immunoSEQ multiplex PCR, the repertoire was profiled, and TCRdb retains in-frame clones only, with some absent. D and trimming come from the DNA, and the V and J calls and clone size come from that table. Among about 210,000 clones listed, roughly 90% were seen once. Participants spanned ages about 18 to 100 years and resided in about two dozen US areas. This sample is part of a study of blood T cell repertoires in COVID-19. On the study more broadly: Specimens from acute and convalescent COVID-19 originated in the United States, Italy and Spain. T cells, B-cell-depleted T cells, or PBMCs provided the cDNA or gDNA that served as material.

The sequenced sample was PBMCs or T cells enriched from blood (not recorded which). The source of this sequence is a woman in her late teens or twenties who had recovered from COVID-19.

The CDR3 DNA reads as TGTGCCAGCAGCTTTTCGGGTCTGGGACAGGGGGCTTATGGGACTGAAGCTTTCTTT. Its translation is CASSFSGLGQGAYGTEAFF. The V and J genes are TRBV7-9 and TRBJ1-1, with TRBD1 matching over 12 bases. The CDR3 runs 19 residues. CDR1 is SEHNR and CDR2 is FQNEAQ in the germline V gene (reference sequence). V shed 3 bases and J 5 bases; nucleotides not matched to a gene: 16.